The clone carrying this TCR beta chain is deemed medium-sized. These data are taken from a study of spatial heterogeneity in lung cancer. V was clipped by 4 bases and J by 4 bases, with 14 bases between them. The CDR3 length is 14 residues. Germline V lookup: CDR1 SGHRS, CDR2 YFSETQ. This sample's time point: sample taken at primary tumor resection. Extraction of whole RNA from tumor, nontumor lung or frozen PBMC preceded unsorted sequencing. One entry per CDR3 protein, called by TCRdb with MiXCR from the 5' RACE reads. The data show roughly 2,600 distinct CDR3 sequences, with roughly 18% seen just once and roughly a sixth held by the top ten.

Sequencing was performed on normal lung tissue next to the tumor, taken at surgery. The receptor was isolated from a male donor with early-stage non-small cell lung cancer. This rearrangement joins TRBV5-1 to TRBJ2-5; tentatively, D is TRBD1 (5 bases). In nucleotides, the CDR3 is TGCGCCAGCAGCGAGGACACACCGGTAGAGACCCAGTACTTC. It translates to CASSEDTPVETQYF.